This is a list of T cell receptor beta chains from one sample in a study of blood T cell repertoires in COVID-19. The assay was immunoSEQ multiplex PCR, and TCRdb's table has in-frame clones only and misses some. The sample records about 39,000 clones, more than 75% being singletons. Specimen: peripheral blood. These receptors all stem from a man in his fifties or sixties with active or convalescent COVID-19. Both conserved end residues are part of each CDR3. Each record gives: clone size, D gene, J gene, V gene, CDR3 protein, CDR3 DNA. D genes are given only for firm matches. Clone size is not always given. Where it is, it says once, few, many or a class for expanded clones.

size: NA
D: TRBD2
J: TRBJ2-7
V: TRBV7-2
CDR3: CASSIVAGGYEQYF
DNA: TGTGCCAGCAGCATCGTAGCGGGAGGCTACGAGCAGTACTTC

size: NA
D: TRBD1
J: TRBJ2-7
V: TRBV5-1
CDR3: CASSGQGASYEQYF
DNA: TGCGCCAGCAGCGGCCAGGGGGCCTCCTACGAGCAGTACTTC

size: NA
D: NA
J: TRBJ2-2
V: TRBV5-4
CDR3: CASSPGQPNTGELFF
DNA: TGTGCCAGCAGCCCGGGACAACCGAACACCGGGGAGCTGTTTTTT

size: once
D: NA
J: TRBJ1-6
V: TRBV6-1
CDR3: CASSEQGSSYNSPLHF
DNA: TGTGCCAGCAGTGAACAGGGGAGCTCCTATAATTCACCCCTCCACTTT

size: NA
D: NA
J: TRBJ1-2
V: TRBV25-1
CDR3: CASSDHSKPNGYTF
DNA: TGTGCCAGCAGTGATCACAGTAAACCGAATGGCTACACCTTC

size: once
D: TRBD1
J: TRBJ1-2
V: TRBV3-1/TRBV3-2
CDR3: CASSQGQGGGYTF
DNA: TGTGCCAGCAGCCAAGGACAGGGGGGTGGCTACACCTTC

size: NA
D: TRBD1
J: TRBJ2-1
V: TRBV5-1
CDR3: CASSPGQLPYNEQFF
DNA: TGCGCCAGCAGCCCGGGACAGCTCCCATACAATGAGCAGTTCTTC

size: NA
D: TRBD1
J: TRBJ2-5
V: TRBV5-1
CDR3: CASSFTGVETQYF
DNA: TGCGCCAGCAGCTTTACAGGGGTAGAGACCCAGTACTTC

size: NA
D: NA
J: TRBJ2-7
V: TRBV21-1
CDR3: CASSTWNQVSYEQYF
DNA: TGTGCCAGCAGCACTTGGAATCAGGTTTCGTACGAGCAGTACTTC

size: once
D: TRBD2
J: TRBJ2-1
V: TRBV19
CDR3: CASRERGALNEQFF
DNA: TGTGCCAGTAGAGAGCGGGGGGCCCTCAATGAGCAGTTCTTC

size: NA
D: TRBD1
J: TRBJ2-7
V: TRBV6-2/TRBV6-3
CDR3: CASSSSTGVEQYF
DNA: TGTGCCAGCAGTTCCTCGACAGGGGTCGAGCAGTACTTC

size: NA
D: TRBD2
J: TRBJ2-3
V: TRBV7-3
CDR3: CASSGDYTDTQYF
DNA: TGTGCCAGCTCCGGGGACTACACAGATACGCAGTATTTT

size: NA
D: TRBD2
J: TRBJ2-1
V: TRBV7-3
CDR3: CASRAGTSGSGSYNEQFF
DNA: TGTGCCAGCAGGGCCGGGACTAGCGGGAGTGGCTCCTACAATGAGCAGTTCTTC

size: NA
D: TRBD1
J: TRBJ1-2
V: TRBV7-9
CDR3: CASSPTGDGYTF
DNA: TGTGCCAGCAGCCCGACAGGGGACGGCTACACCTTC

size: NA
D: NA
J: TRBJ1-5
V: TRBV19
CDR3: CASSIVGRIGNQPQHF
DNA: TGTGCCAGTAGTATAGTGGGCCGCATTGGCAATCAGCCCCAGCATTTT

size: NA
D: NA
J: TRBJ2-3
V: TRBV27
CDR3: CASSSQGDTQYF
DNA: TGTGCCAGCAGTTCGCAGGGGGATACGCAGTATTTT

size: NA
D: TRBD1
J: TRBJ2-7
V: TRBV29-1
CDR3: CSAGQGGYEQYF
DNA: TGCAGCGCAGGACAGGGTGGATACGAGCAGTACTTC

size: NA
D: NA
J: TRBJ2-7
V: TRBV19
CDR3: CASSMAGLYEQYF
DNA: TGTGCCAGTAGTATGGCGGGACTCTACGAGCAGTACTTC

size: once
D: NA
J: TRBJ1-3
V: TRBV5-4
CDR3: CASSPGFAGNTIYF
DNA: TGTGCCAGCAGCCCAGGGTTTGCTGGAAACACCATATATTTT

size: NA
D: NA
J: TRBJ1-2
V: TRBV5-5
CDR3: CASSSRAYYGYTF
DNA: TGTGCCAGCAGCTCGAGGGCTTACTATGGCTACACCTTC